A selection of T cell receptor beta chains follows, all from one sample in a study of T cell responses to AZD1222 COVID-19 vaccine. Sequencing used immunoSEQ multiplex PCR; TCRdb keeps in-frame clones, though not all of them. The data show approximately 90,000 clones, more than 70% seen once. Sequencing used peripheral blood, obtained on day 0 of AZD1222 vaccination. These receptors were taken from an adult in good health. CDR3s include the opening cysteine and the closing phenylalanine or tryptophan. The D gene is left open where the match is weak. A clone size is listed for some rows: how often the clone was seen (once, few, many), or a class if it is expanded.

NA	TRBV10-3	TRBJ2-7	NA	CAITPDGRYEQYF	TGTGCCATCACCCCCGACGGACGCTACGAGCAGTACTTC
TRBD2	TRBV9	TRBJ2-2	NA	CASSVKTSGSYGELFF	TGTGCCAGCAGCGTAAAGACTAGCGGGAGTTACGGGGAGCTGTTTTTT
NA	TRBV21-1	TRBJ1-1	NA	CASSKGQGGTEAFF	TGTGCCAGCAGCAAGGGGCAGGGAGGTACTGAAGCTTTCTTT
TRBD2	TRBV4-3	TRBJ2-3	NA	CASSQDAGGGTSFTDTQYF	TGCGCCAGCAGCCAGGATGCTGGCGGGGGGACCTCTTTCACAGATACGCAGTATTTT
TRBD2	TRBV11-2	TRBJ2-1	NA	CASSLVSSGRNNEQFF	TGTGCCAGCAGCTTAGTCTCGAGCGGGAGGAACAATGAGCAGTTCTTC
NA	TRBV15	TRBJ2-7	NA	CATSRVDFRETYEQYF	TGTGCCACCAGCAGGGTTGATTTTCGGGAGACCTACGAGCAGTACTTC
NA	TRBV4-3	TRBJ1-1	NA	CASSQGGILGGDRPEAFF	TGCGCCAGCAGCCAAGGAGGGATTTTGGGGGGCGATCGGCCTGAAGCTTTCTTT
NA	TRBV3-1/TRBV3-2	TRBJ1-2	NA	CASSSPVRGGGYTF	TGTGCCAGCAGCTCCCCGGTAAGGGGTGGTGGCTACACCTTC
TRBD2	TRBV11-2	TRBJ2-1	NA	CASSLVGQGLAGDEQFF	TGTGCCAGCAGCTTAGTAGGACAGGGACTAGCGGGGGATGAGCAGTTCTTC
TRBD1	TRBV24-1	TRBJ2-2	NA	CATRGQGASGELFF	TGTGCCACCAGGGGACAGGGGGCTAGCGGGGAGCTGTTTTTT
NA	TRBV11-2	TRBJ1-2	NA	CASSLLRSGYTF	TGTGCCAGCAGCCTACTCCGCAGTGGCTACACCTTC
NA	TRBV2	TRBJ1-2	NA	CASSGRAIYGYTF	TGTGCCAGCAGTGGCAGAGCGATCTATGGCTACACCTTC
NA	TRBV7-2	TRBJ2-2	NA	CASSLDRLANTGELFF	TGTGCCAGCAGCTTAGATAGGCTAGCGAACACCGGGGAGCTGTTTTTT
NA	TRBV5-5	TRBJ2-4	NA	CASSLRSSENIQYF	TGTGCCAGCAGCCTGAGGAGTAGCGAAAACATTCAGTACTTC
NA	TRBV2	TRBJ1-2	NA	CASSEKRVSGTGYTF	TGTGCCAGCAGTGAAAAAAGGGTATCGGGAACCGGCTACACCTTC
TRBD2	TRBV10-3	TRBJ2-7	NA	CAISGGSGDEQYF	TGTGCCATCAGTGGCGGGAGTGGTGACGAGCAGTACTTC
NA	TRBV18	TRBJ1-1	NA	CASSPRIWGKNTEAFF	TGTGCCAGCTCACCACGGATTTGGGGGAAGAACACTGAAGCTTTCTTT
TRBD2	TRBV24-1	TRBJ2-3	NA	CATSDPLAGTDTQYF	TGTGCCACCAGTGATCCACTAGCGGGCACAGATACGCAGTATTTT
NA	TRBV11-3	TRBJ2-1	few	CASSLSSVPSSYNEQFF	TGTGCCAGCAGCTTATCATCAGTGCCGAGCTCCTACAATGAGCAGTTCTTC
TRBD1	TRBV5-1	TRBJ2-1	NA	CASGQGESNEQFF	TGCGCCAGCGGACAGGGGGAGAGCAATGAGCAGTTCTTC
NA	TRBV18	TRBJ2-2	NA	CASSRDNTGELFF	TGTGCCAGCTCACGGGACAACACCGGGGAGCTGTTTTTT
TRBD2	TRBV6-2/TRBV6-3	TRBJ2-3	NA	CASSSDLAGGQGNTQYF	TGTGCCAGCAGTTCGGACTTAGCGGGGGGGCAGGGGAATACGCAGTATTTT
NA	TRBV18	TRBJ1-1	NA	CASSPGQNTEAFF	TGTGCCAGCTCACCGGGTCAGAACACTGAAGCTTTCTTT
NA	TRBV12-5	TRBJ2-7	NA	CASAQTATYEQYF	TGTGCTAGTGCCCAGACAGCGACCTACGAGCAGTACTTC
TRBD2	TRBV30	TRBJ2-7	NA	CAWSVLATLGEQYF	TGTGCCTGGAGTGTACTAGCGACCCTCGGCGAGCAGTACTTC
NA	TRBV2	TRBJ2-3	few	CASRSDTQYF	TGTGCCAGCAGGTCAGATACGCAGTATTTT
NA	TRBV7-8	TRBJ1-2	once	CASSLDRVANYGYTF	TGTGCCAGCAGCCTAGACCGGGTGGCGAACTATGGCTACACCTTC
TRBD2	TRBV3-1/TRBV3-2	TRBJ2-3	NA	CASSQGSGGTQYF	TGTGCCAGCAGCCAAGGTAGCGGGGGGACGCAGTATTTT
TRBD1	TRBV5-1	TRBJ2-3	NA	CASSWTGDNTDTQYF	TGCGCCAGCAGCTGGACAGGGGACAACACAGATACGCAGTATTTT
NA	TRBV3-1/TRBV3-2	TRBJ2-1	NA	CASSLLADREQFF	TGTGCCAGCAGCCTGCTAGCGGACAGGGAGCAGTTCTTC
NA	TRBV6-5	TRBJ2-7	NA	CASSSTDREQYF	TGTGCCAGCAGCTCCACCGACCGCGAGCAGTACTTC
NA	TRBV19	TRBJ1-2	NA	CASSIVPIARSGYTF	TGTGCCAGTAGTATAGTTCCAATTGCGCGGAGTGGCTACACCTTC
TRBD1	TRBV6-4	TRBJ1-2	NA	CASRASPGGAYGYTF	TGTGCCAGCAGGGCCTCCCCAGGGGGCGCCTATGGCTACACCTTC
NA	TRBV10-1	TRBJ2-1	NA	CASSESRAEQFF	TGCGCCAGCAGTGAGTCCCGCGCCGAGCAGTTCTTC
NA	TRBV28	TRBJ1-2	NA	CASRNKIYGYTF	TGTGCCAGCAGAAACAAGATCTATGGCTACACCTTC
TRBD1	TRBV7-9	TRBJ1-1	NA	CASSLEGQGNTEAFF	TGTGCCAGCAGCTTAGAAGGACAGGGGAACACTGAAGCTTTCTTT
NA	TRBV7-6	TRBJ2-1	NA	CASSLAAQSSYNEQFF	TGTGCCAGCAGCTTAGCGGCCCAGAGCTCCTACAATGAGCAGTTCTTC
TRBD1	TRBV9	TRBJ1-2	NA	CASSGGQGDYGYTF	TGTGCCAGCAGCGGGGGACAGGGTGACTATGGCTACACCTTC
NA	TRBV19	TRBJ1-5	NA	CASRTTDYSNQPQHF	TGTGCCAGTAGGACAACCGATTATAGCAATCAGCCCCAGCATTTT
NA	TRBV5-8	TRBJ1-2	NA	CASSLFRSNYGYTF	TGTGCCAGCAGCTTGTTCAGGTCCAACTATGGCTACACCTTC
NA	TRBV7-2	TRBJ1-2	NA	CASSSRRSIGGYTF	TGTGCCAGCAGCTCGCGTCGTTCCATCGGAGGCTACACCTTC
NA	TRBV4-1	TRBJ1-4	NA	CASSQDGGLREKLFF	TGCGCCAGCAGCCAAGACGGCGGTTTGCGTGAAAAACTGTTTTTT
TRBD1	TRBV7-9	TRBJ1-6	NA	CASSSGGGGSPLHF	TGTGCCAGCAGCTCAGGGGGCGGCGGTTCACCCCTCCACTTT
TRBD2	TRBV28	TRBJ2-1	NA	CASTPRTSGTYEQFF	TGTGCCAGCACCCCTCGGACTAGCGGGACATATGAGCAGTTCTTC
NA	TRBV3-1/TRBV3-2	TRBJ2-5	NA	CASSQVGVGIPKTQYF	TGTGCCAGCAGCCAGGTGGGAGTGGGGATTCCGAAGACCCAGTACTTC
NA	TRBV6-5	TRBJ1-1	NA	CASSLTGKTEAFF	TGTGCCAGCAGCCTCACAGGGAAAACTGAAGCTTTCTTT
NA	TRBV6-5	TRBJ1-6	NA	CASSYRQGSPLHF	TGTGCCAGCAGTTACCGGCAGGGATCACCCCTCCACTTT
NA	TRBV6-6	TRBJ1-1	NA	CASTEDLTKAFF	TGTGCCAGCACCGAGGACTTAACAAAAGCTTTCTTT
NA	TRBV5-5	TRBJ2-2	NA	CASSTGEGLFF	TGTGCCAGCAGCACGGGGGAAGGGCTGTTTTTT
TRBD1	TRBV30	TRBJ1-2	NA	CAWSRRTGASDGYTF	TGTGCCTGGTCTCGGAGGACAGGGGCTTCGGATGGCTACACCTTC
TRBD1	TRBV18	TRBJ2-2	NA	CASSPGQGTLNTGELFF	TGTGCCAGCTCACCAGGACAGGGGACCTTAAACACCGGGGAGCTGTTTTTT
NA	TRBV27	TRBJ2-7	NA	CASSPGTKSYEQYF	TGTGCCAGCAGTCCGGGGACAAAATCCTACGAGCAGTACTTC
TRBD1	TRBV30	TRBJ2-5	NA	CAWRVSGTDKETQYF	TGTGCCTGGAGAGTTTCCGGGACAGATAAGGAGACCCAGTACTTC
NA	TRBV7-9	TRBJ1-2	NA	CASSRQSIYGYTF	TGTGCCAGCAGCCGACAGAGTATCTATGGCTACACCTTC